This T cell receptor (beta chain) was observed in a study of blood T cell repertoires in COVID-19. Overall study context: Donors in the United States, Italy and Spain gave samples during acute or convalescent COVID-19.

The germline CDR1 and CDR2 sequences are SNHLY and FYNNEI. V dropped 5 bases and J dropped 1 base, with 9 bases sitting between them. The CDR3 runs 14 residues. Assay: immunoSEQ multiplex PCR; the TCRdb copy retains only in-frame clones and omits some. Here the sample spans 200,000 to 250,000 clones, over 75% being singletons. This clone was picked up one time. The cohort comprised adults aged about 18 to 89 years residing in approximately 25 US areas. Clinical history reported by participants formed the basis on which cohorts were assigned. The sample was PBMCs or T cells enriched from blood (not recorded which). J is TRBJ2-1 and V is TRBV2; possible D gene TRBD2, 6 bases. This receptor was taken from a man aged 40-50 years who had recovered from COVID-19. CDR3 in amino acids: CASSTGESYNEQFF. For the CDR3, the DNA is TGTGCCAGCAGTACGGGGGAATCCTACAATGAGCAGTTCTTC.